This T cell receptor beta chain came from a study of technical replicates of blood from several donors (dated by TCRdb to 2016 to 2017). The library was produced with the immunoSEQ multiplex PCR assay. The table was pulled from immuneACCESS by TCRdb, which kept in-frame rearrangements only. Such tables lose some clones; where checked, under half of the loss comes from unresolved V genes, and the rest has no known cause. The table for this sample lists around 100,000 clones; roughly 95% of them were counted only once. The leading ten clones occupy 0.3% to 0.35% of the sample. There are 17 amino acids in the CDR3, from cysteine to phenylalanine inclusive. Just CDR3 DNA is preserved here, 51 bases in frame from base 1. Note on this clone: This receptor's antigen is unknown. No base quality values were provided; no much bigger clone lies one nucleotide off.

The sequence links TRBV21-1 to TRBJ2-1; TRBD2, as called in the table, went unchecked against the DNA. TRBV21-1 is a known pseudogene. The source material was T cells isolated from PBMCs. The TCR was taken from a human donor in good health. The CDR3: CASRTKVSGSSYNEQFF. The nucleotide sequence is TGTGCCAGCAGAACTAAGGTGAGCGGGAGCTCCTACAATGAGCAGTTCTTC.